This T cell receptor beta chain was obtained from a study of T cell responses to AZD1222 COVID-19 vaccine. General study findings and limits: In all cases, repertoires were sampled only after the peak T cell response.

The data were produced by immunoSEQ multiplex PCR, yet TCRdb's version contains in-frame clones alone and is incomplete. Of around 100,000 clones detected, around 87% appear once; the ten largest clones hold about 3%. Turning to this clone: Its target is unknown.

Trimming cost V 5 bases and J 7 bases, with 15 bases left between them. Germline V gene data show CDR1 as SGHTA and CDR2 as FQGNSA. The CDR3 has 14 amino acids. This TCR came from an adult in good health. The sequences come from peripheral blood, collected on day 0 of AZD1222 vaccination. The chain uses TRBV7-2 and TRBJ1-5; no firm D call. The CDR3 nucleotides read TGTGCCAGCAGCCCCGCGTTGGGTGAGCAGCCCCAGCATTTT. Its translation: CASSPALGEQPQHF.